This TCR beta chain was sequenced for a study of cytomegalovirus exposure and HLA in healthy donors. V gave up 5 bases and J gave up 2 bases, with 19 bases separating them. This CDR3 spans 16 amino acids. Per germline, CDR1 SGHVS and CDR2 FNYEAQ. Amplification used 60 Vbeta primers and 13 Jbeta primers. Original data processing: Unique TCR beta chains numbered around 80 million in a later analysis, with roughly 10 million shared. TCRdb keeps only in-frame clones here, not all; method: immunoSEQ multiplex PCR. Clone size and the V and J calls come from that table; the DNA yielded D and trimming. The sample has roughly 140,000 clones; 60% to 85% are singletons.

The genes are TRBV7-6 and TRBJ2-7; maybe TRBD1 (5 bases). The sequenced sample consisted of PBMCs. This sequence originates from a male donor in good health and CMV-seronegative. The CDR3 here is CASSPTVTITAYEQYF. In nucleotides, the CDR3 is TGTGCCAGCAGCCCGACAGTTACGATTACCGCCTACGAGCAGTACTTC.